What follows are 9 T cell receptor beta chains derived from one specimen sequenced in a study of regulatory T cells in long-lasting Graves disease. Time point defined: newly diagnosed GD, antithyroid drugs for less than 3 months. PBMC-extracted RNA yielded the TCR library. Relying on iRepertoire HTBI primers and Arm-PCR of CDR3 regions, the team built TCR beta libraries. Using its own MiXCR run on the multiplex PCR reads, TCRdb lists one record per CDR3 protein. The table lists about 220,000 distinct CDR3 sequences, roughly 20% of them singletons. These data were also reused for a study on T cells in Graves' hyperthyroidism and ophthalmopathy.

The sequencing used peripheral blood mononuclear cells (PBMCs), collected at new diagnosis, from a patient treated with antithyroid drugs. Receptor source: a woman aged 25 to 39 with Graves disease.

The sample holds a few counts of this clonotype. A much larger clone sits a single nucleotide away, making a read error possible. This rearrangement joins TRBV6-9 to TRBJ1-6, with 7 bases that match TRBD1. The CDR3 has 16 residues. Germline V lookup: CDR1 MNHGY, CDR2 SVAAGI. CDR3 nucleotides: TGTACCAGCAGTTCTACAGGGGCACTTTATAATTCACCCCTCCACTTT. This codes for CTSSSTGALYNSPLHF.

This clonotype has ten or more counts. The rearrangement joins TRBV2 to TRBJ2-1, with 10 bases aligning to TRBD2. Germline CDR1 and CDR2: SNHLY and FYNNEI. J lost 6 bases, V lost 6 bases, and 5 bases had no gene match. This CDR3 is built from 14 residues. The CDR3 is CASRSGRAINEQFF. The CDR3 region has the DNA TGTGCCAGCAGAAGCGGGAGGGCCATCAATGAGCAGTTCTTC.

In nucleotides, the CDR3 is TGTGCCAGCAGCGTGGAGGGGGCAAACTATGGCTACACCTTC. Translated, it gives CASSVEGANYGYTF. This chain connects TRBV9 to TRBJ1-2; 7 bases match TRBD1. This CDR3 has 14 amino acids. V dropped 2 bases and J dropped 2; count of bases not matched to a gene: 3. Germline lookup yields CDR1 SGDLS and CDR2 YYNGEE. The full variable domain, rest sourced from reference TRBV9 and TRBJ1-2, is DSGVTQTPKHLITATGQRVTLRCSPRSGDLSVYWYQQSLDQGLQFLIQYYNGEERAKGNILERFSAQQFPDLHSELNLSSLELGDSALYFCASSVEGANYGYTFGSGTRLTVV.

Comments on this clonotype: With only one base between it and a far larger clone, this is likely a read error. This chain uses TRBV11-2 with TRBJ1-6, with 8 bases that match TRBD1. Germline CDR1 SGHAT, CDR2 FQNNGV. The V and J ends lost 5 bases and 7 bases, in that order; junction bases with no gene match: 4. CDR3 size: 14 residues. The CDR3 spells CASSRDRRNSPLHF. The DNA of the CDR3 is TGTGCCAGCAGCCGGGACAGGCGGAATTCACCCCTCCACTTT.

The CDR3 coding sequence is TGCAGTGCTAGAGGGGACAGCAACTATGGCTACACCTTC. It is translated as CSARGDSNYGYTF. The chain employs TRBV20-1 and TRBJ1-2; 7 bases line up with TRBD1. The J segment lost 2 bases and the V segment lost 1 base, leaving 1 base of the junction unmatched. This CDR3 is built from 13 residues. The V gene's germline CDR1 is DFQATT and CDR2 SNEGSKA (reference sequence).

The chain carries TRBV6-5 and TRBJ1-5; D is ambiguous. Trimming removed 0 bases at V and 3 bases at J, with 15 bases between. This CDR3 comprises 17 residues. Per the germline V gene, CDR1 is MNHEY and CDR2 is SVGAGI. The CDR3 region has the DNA TGTGCCAGCAGTTACTCCCCGGGCAGGCGCTACAATCAGCCCCAGCATTTT. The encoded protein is CASSYSPGRRYNQPQHF.

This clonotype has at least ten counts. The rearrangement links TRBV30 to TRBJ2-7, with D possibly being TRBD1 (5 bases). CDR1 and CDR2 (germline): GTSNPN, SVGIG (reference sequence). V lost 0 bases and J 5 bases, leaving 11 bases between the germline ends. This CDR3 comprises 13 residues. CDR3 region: CAWSVYRSDEQYF. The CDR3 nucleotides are TGTGCCTGGAGTGTATACAGGTCGGACGAGCAGTACTTC. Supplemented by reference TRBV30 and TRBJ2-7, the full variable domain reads SQTIHQWPATLVQPVGSPLSLECTVEGTSNPNLYWYRQAAGRGLQLLFYSVGIGQISSEVPQNLSASRPQDRQFILSSKKLLLSDSGFYLCAWSVYRSDEQYFGPGTRLTVT.

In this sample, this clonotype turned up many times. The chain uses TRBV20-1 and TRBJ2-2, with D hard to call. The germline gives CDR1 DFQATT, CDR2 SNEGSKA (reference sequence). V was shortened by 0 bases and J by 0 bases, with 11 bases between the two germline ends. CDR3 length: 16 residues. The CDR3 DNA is TGCAGTGCTAGAGAGGACGGTTACGCGAACACCGGGGAGCTGTTTTTT. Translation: CSAREDGYANTGELFF.

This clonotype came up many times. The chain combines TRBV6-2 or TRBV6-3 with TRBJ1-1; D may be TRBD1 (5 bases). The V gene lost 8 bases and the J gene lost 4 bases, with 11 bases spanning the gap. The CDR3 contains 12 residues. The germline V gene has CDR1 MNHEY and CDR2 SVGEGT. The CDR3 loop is CASFRVVTEAFF. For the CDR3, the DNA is TGTGCCAGCTTCAGGGTTGTCACTGAAGCTTTCTTT.